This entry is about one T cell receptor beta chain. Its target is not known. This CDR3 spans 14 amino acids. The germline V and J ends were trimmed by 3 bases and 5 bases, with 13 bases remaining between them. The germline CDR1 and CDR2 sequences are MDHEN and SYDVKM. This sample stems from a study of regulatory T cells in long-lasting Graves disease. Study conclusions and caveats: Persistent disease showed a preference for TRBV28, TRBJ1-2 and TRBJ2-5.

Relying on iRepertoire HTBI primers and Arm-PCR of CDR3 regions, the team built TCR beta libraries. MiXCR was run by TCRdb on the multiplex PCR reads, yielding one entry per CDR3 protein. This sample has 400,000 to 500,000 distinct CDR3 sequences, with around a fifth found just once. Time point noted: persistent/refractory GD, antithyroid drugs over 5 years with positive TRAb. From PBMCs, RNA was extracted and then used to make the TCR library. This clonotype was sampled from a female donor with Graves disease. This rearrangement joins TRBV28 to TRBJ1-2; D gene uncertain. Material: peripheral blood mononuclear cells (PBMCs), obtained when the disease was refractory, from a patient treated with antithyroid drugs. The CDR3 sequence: CASSFSNWGYGYTF. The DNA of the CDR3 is TGTGCCAGCAGTTTTTCGAATTGGGGATATGGCTACACCTTC.